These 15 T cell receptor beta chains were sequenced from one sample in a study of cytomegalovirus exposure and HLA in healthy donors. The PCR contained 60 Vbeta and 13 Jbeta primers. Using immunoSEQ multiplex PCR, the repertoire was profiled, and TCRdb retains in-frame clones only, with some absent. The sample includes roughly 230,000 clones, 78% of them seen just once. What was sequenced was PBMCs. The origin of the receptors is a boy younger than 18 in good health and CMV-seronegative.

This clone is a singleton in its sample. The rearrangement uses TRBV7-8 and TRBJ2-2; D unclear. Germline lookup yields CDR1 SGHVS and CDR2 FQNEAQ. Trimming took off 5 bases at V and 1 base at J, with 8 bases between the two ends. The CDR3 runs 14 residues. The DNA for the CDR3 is TGTGCCAGCAGCGCGGTCCTGAACACCGGGGAGCTGTTTTTT. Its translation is CASSAVLNTGELFF.

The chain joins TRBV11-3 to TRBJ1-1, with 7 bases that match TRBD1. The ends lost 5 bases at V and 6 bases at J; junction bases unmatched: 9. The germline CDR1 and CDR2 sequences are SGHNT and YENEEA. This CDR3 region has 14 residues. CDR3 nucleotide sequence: TGTGCCAGCAGCGCCCTCAAAGGGACAGCTGAAGCTTTCTTT. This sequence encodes CASSALKGTAEAFF.

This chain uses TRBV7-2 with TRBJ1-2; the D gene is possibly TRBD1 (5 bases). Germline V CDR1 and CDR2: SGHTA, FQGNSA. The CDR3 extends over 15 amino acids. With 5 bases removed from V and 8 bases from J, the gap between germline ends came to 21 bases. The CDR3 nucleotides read TGTGCCAGCAGCCTGCGTCGGGGCGGTGGGGGGGGCTACACCTTC. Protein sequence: CASSLRRGGGGGYTF.

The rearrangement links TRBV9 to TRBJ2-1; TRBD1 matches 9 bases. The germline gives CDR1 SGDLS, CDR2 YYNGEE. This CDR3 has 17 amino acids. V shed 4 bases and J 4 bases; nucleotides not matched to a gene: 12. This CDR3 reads CASSRSVDRGPYNEQFF. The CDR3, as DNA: TGTGCCAGCAGCAGGAGCGTGGACAGGGGACCATACAATGAGCAGTTCTTC.

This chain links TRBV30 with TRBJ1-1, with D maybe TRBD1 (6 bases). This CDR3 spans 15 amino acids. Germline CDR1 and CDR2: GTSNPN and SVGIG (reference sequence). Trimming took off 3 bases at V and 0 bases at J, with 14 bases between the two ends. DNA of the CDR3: TGTGCCTGGAGCCAAAACAGGGATTTGAACACTGAAGCTTTCTTT. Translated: CAWSQNRDLNTEAFF.

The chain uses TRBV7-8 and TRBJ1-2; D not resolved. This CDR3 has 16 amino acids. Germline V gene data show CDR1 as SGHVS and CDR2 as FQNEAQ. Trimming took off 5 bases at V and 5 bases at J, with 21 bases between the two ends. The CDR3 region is CASSPRSALEEYGYTF. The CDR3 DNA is TGTGCCAGCAGCCCCCGTTCAGCTCTAGAGGAATATGGCTACACCTTC.

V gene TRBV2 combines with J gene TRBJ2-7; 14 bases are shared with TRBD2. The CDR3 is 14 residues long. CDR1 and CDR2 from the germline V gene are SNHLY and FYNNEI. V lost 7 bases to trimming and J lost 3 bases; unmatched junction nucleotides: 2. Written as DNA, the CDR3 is TGTGCCAGCATTGGGACTAGCGGGAGCTACGAGCAGTACTTC. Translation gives CASIGTSGSYEQYF.

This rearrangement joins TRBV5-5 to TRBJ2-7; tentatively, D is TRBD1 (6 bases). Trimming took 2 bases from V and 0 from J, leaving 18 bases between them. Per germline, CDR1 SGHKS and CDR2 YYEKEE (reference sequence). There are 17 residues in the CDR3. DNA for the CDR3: TGTGCCAGCAGCTTTGGGCCGGGACACCTAAGCTCCTACGAGCAGTACTTC. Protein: CASSFGPGHLSSYEQYF.

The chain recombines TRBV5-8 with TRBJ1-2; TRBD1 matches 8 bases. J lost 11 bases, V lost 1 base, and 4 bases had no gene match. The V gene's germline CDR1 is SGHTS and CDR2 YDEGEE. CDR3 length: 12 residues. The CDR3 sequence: CASSLTGGGYTF. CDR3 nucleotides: TGTGCCAGCAGCTTGACAGGGGGTGGATACACCTTC.

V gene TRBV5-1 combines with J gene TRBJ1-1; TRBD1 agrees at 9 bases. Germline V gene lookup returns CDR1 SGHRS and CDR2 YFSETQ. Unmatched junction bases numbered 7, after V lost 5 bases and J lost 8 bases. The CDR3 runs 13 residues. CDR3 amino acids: CASRADRGREAFF. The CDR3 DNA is TGCGCCAGCAGAGCGGACAGGGGTCGAGAAGCTTTCTTT.

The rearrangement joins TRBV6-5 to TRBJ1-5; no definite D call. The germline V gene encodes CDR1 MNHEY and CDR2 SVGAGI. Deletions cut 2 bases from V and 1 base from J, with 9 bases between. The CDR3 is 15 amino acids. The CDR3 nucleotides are TGTGCCAGCAGTTACGCGGCCCAGAGCAATCAGCCCCAGCATTTT. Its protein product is CASSYAAQSNQPQHF.

The DNA for the CDR3 is TGTGCCAGCAGCTTGGGGCAGGGATCGGGCACAGATACGCAGTATTTT. Translation gives CASSLGQGSGTDTQYF. The chain recombines TRBV7-9 with TRBJ2-3; a possible D gene is TRBD1 (5 bases). Germline lookup yields CDR1 SEHNR and CDR2 FQNEAQ (reference sequence). Trimming removed 3 bases from V and 1 base from J, with 14 bases in between. The CDR3 sequence is 16 residues long. Supplemented by reference TRBV7-9 and TRBJ2-3, the full variable domain reads DTGVSQNPRHKITKRGQNVTFRCDPISEHNRLYWYRQTLGQGPEFLTYFQNEAQLEKSRLLSDRFSAERPKGSFSTLEIQRTEQGDSAMYLCASSLGQGSGTDTQYFGPGTRLTVL.

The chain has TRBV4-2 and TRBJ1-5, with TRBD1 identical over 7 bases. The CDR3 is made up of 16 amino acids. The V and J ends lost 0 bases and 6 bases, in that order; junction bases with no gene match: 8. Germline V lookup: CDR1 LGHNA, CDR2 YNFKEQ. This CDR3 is CASSQEGGGAGQPQHF. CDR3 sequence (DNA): TGTGCCAGCAGCCAAGAAGGAGGGGGCGCGGGTCAGCCCCAGCATTTT.

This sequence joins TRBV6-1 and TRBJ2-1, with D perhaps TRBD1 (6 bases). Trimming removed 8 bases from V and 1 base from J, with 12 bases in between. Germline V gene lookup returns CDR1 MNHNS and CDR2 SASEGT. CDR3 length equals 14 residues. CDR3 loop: CASCHRESYNEQFF. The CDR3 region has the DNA TGTGCCAGCTGCCACAGGGAGTCCTACAATGAGCAGTTCTTC.

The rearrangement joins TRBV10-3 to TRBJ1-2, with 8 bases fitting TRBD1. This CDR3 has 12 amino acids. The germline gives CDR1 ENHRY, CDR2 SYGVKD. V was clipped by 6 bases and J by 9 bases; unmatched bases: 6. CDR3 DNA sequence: TGTGCCATCAGGGGACAGGACTGCCGCTACACCTTC. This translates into CAIRGQDCRYTF.